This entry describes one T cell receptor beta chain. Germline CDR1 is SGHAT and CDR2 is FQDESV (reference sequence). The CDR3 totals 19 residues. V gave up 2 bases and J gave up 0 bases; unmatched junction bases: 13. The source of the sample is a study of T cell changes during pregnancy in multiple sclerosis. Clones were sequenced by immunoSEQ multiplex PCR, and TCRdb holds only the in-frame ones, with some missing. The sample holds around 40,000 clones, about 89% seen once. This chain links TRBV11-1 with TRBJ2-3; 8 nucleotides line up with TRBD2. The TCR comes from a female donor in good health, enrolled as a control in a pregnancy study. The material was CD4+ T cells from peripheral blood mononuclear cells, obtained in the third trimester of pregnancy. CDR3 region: CASSLMGPAGGLSTDTQYF. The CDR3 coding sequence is TGTGCCAGCAGCTTAATGGGGCCGGCGGGAGGCCTTAGCACAGATACGCAGTATTTT.